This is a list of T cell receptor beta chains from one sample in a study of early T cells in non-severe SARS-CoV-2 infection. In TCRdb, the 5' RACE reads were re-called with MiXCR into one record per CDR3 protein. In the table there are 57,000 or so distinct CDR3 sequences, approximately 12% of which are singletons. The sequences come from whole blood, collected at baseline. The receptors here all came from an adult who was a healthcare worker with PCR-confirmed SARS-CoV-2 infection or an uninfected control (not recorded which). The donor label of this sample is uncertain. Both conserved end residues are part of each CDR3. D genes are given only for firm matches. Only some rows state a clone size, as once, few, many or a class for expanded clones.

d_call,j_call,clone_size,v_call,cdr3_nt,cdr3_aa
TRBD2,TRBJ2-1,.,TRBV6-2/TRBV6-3,TGTGCCAGCAGTCCCTATAGCGGGGGGGCAAATGAGCAGTTCTTC,CASSPYSGGANEQFF
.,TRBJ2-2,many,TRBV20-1,TGCAGTGCTAGGGAGCGCAGTAACACCGGGGAGCTGTTTTTT,CSARERSNTGELFF
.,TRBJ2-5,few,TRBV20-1,TGCAGTGCTAGAGATGGGGCAGGGGACGAGACCCAGTACTTC,CSARDGAGDETQYF
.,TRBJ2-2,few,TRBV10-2,TGCGCCAGCAGTCGGACAGACACCGGGGAGCTGTTTTTT,CASSRTDTGELFF
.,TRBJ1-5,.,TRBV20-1,TGCAGTGCTAGAGATAACAGGGTTGGTAGTCAGCCCCAGCATTTT,CSARDNRVGSQPQHF
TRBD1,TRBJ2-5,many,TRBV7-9,TGTGCCAGCAGCCCGGGACAGCTAGAGACCCAGTACTTC,CASSPGQLETQYF
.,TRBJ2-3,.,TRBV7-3,TGTGCCAGCAGCTTTGGGGGCAATACGCAGTATTTT,CASSFGGNTQYF
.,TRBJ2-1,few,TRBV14,TGTGCCAGCAGCCAACGAACAGGACCCTACAATGAGCAGTTCTTC,CASSQRTGPYNEQFF
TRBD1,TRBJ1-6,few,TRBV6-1,TGTGCCAGCAAGGACAGGGACGATGGTAACCCGAATTCACCCCTCCACTTT,CASKDRDDGNPNSPLHF
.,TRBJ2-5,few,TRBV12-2,TGTGCAAGTCGCTGCCTACCGGGACACCGACAAGAGACCCAGTACTTC,CASRCLPGHRQETQYF
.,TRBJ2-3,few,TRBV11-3,TGTGCCAGCAGCTTAGGACCGAATGCAGATACGCAGTATTTT,CASSLGPNADTQYF
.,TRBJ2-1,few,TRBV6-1,TGTGCCAGCAGTGCCGTTAAGAGCTCCTACAATGAGCAGTTCTTC,CASSAVKSSYNEQFF
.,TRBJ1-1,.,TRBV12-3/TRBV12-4,TGTGCCAGCAGTTTAGCGCTGAGGCCCCAATCTGAAGCTTTCTTT,CASSLALRPQSEAFF
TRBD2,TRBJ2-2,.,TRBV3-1,TGTGCCAGCAGCCTTAGCGGGGGAGGACCCGGGGAGCTGTTTTTT,CASSLSGGGPGELFF
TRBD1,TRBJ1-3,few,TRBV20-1,TGCAGTGCTAGTCCCAGGGGGGGAGCTGGAAACACCATATATTTT,CSASPRGGAGNTIYF
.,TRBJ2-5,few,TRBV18,TGTGCCAGCTCACCACCGGCGGTGATCGAGACCCAGTACTTC,CASSPPAVIETQYF
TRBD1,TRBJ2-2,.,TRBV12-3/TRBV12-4,TGTGCCAGCGCCGGGGATTGGACAGGGAACACCGGGGAGCTGTTTTTT,CASAGDWTGNTGELFF
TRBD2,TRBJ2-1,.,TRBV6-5,TGTGCCAGCAGTAAGACTAGCGGGGGGGCCAGGTCAGGCTATGAGCAGTTCTTC,CASSKTSGGARSGYEQFF
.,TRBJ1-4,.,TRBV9,TGTGCCAGCAGCGTAGCCGGCGGGTATGGGGAAAAACTGTTTTTT,CASSVAGGYGEKLFF
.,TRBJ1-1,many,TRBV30,TGTGCCTGGAGTGCCTCGTACCAGGTGAACACTGAAGCTTTCTTT,CAWSASYQVNTEAFF
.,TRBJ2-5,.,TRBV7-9,TGTGCCAGCAGCCTGATCGGGCAGGGTGAAGAGACCCAGTACTTC,CASSLIGQGEETQYF
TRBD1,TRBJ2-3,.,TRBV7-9,TGTGCCAGCAGCCCGGGACAGCTCCTAGATACGCAGTATTTT,CASSPGQLLDTQYF
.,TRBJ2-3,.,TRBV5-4,TGTGCCAGCAGCTTCGGGGGACGGGGAGATACGCAGTATTTT,CASSFGGRGDTQYF
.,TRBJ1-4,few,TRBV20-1,TGCAGTGCCACTGACAATAGGCCTGGTGAAAAACTGTTTTTT,CSATDNRPGEKLFF
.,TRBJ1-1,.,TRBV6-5,TGTGCCAGCAGTTACTCGGCGGAGATTGGTTCTGAAGCTTTCTTT,CASSYSAEIGSEAFF
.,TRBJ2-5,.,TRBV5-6,TGTGCCAGCAGCTTTGGACCTTCGGGGGAGACCCAGTACTTC,CASSFGPSGETQYF
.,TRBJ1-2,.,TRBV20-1,TGCAGTGCTAGTAGAGGGCAGCTAGCGTATGGCTACACCTTC,CSASRGQLAYGYTF
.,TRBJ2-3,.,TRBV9,TGTGCCAGCAGCGTAGAAATAGGGAGCACAGATACGCAGTATTTT,CASSVEIGSTDTQYF
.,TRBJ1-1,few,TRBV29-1,TGCAGCGTGCGCATCGGGGGGTTAAACACTGAAGCTTTCTTT,CSVRIGGLNTEAFF
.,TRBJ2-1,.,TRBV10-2,TGCGCCAGCAGTGAGTCGGGCCGAGGGGGTGAGCAGTTCTTC,CASSESGRGGEQFF
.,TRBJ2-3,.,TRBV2,TGTGCCAGCACGGACAGTGGTTATACGCAGTATTTT,CASTDSGYTQYF
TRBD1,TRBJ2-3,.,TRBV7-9,TGTGCCAGCAGCCAGGACAGGTTCACAGATACGCAGTATTTT,CASSQDRFTDTQYF
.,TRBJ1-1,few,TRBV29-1,TGCAGCGTAGGCAGGGGAATGGGCACTGAAGCTTTCTTT,CSVGRGMGTEAFF
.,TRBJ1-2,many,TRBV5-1,TGCGCCAGCAGACCAGGACAGCGCTATGGCTACACCTTC,CASRPGQRYGYTF
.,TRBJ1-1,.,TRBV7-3,TGTGCCAGCAGCTTAAACGGACGTTTGAACACTGAAGCTTTCTTT,CASSLNGRLNTEAFF
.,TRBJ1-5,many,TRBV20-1,TGCAGTGCTAGAGATTTCGGGACCCCACAGGATCAGCCCCAGCATTTT,CSARDFGTPQDQPQHF
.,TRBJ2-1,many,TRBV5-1,TGCGCCAGCAGCCAGGGAGGGGGCGCCTCCTACAATGAGCAGTTCTTC,CASSQGGGASYNEQFF